This T cell receptor (beta chain) was captured by sequencing in a study of blood T cells in healthy people across ages. This clonotype appeared a few times. Its specificity is not known. Trimming took off 5 bases at V and 4 bases at J, with 11 bases between the two ends. The CDR3 covers 13 residues. Then a second PCR, running roughly 7 to 11 cycles, was carried out with a sample-barcoded 5' primer and a J-beta primer mix. TCRdb re-called the 5' RACE reads with MiXCR, one entry per CDR3 protein. The sample includes 1,800,000 or so distinct CDR3 sequences, roughly 43% of them seen just once. Study-level findings and limits: With age, beta diversity per million T cells declined roughly linearly, significantly by roughly 40. The lack of PBMC sorting stopped any conclusive naive versus antigen-experienced comparison.

This receptor was identified in a human donor in good health. Source material: blood. The genes are TRBV12-3 or TRBV12-4 and TRBJ1-1; possibly TRBD1 for D (5 bases). Here the CDR3 DNA reads TGTGCCAGCAGTGTGGGGCGGGTCACTGAAGCTTTCTTT. This encodes CASSVGRVTEAFF.